The present T cell receptor beta chain was sequenced within a study of T cell repertoires in cytomegalovirus infection. Background on the study: Well-studied HLA-B-restricted epitopes and recently identified HLA-C-restricted epitopes of CMV were both used in the study.

Each CDR3 protein is one row after TCRdb ran MiXCR on the reads. The sample lists about 830,000 distinct CDR3 sequences; about 30% were seen once. About this clonotype: Its matching antigen is unknown.

The CDR3 has 14 amino acids. Trimming left V 5 bases short and J 0 bases short, with 9 bases between. Findings of the study overall: Clonotype analysis showed dominance of the ex vivo response by HLA-C-restricted CMV-specific TCR beta clonotypes.

The clonotype comes from a human donor in good health (CMV status not recorded). Some clones in this sample may be carry-over from other donors' samples. The rearrangement links TRBV12-3 or TRBV12-4 to TRBJ2-3; D gene uncertain. The sequenced sample was cultured CD8+ T cells from PBMCs, obtained from culture after CMV antigen stimulation. CDR3 residues: CASSPQDSTDTQYF. The CDR3, as DNA: TGTGCCAGCAGTCCCCAGGACAGCACAGATACGCAGTATTTT.